These T cell receptor beta chains were read from a single sample in a study of PD-1 blockade in classical Hodgkin lymphoma. Clones were read by immunoSEQ multiplex PCR, and TCRdb kept only the in-frame ones, dropping some. The sample shows 15,000 to 20,000 clones, around 80% of them seen only once. The sequenced sample was peripheral blood mononuclear cells (PBMCs), obtained at baseline. Source of these receptors: a human donor with classical Hodgkin lymphoma. The CDR3 runs from the conserved cysteine through the conserved F or W. A D gene is named only where the DNA matches it firmly. Rows give clone size only sometimes, using once, few, many, or a class for an expanded clone.

abundance	d_gene	v_gene	j_gene	CDR3aa	CDR3nt
NA	TRBD2	TRBV5-1	TRBJ2-3	CASSLAWGGGAQDTQYF	TGCGCCAGCAGCTTGGCATGGGGCGGGGGGGCCCAAGATACGCAGTATTTT
NA	NA	TRBV19	TRBJ2-1	CASSILADNEQFF	TGTGCCAGTAGTATATTAGCAGACAATGAGCAGTTCTTC
NA	NA	TRBV30	TRBJ2-1	CAWSVPAGYEQFF	TGTGCCTGGAGTGTACCAGCGGGCTATGAGCAGTTCTTC
NA	NA	TRBV9	TRBJ2-7	CASSVDSQQYEQYF	TGTGCCAGCAGCGTAGACAGCCAGCAGTACGAGCAGTACTTC
NA	NA	TRBV9	TRBJ1-1	CASSAGTPTRHTEAFF	TGTGCCAGCAGCGCCGGGACACCCACTCGGCACACTGAAGCTTTCTTT
NA	NA	TRBV19	TRBJ2-2	CASSIQGTNTGELFF	TGTGCCAGTAGTATCCAGGGGACGAACACCGGGGAGCTGTTTTTT
NA	NA	TRBV4-1	TRBJ2-1	CASSQEGTRNEQFF	TGCGCCAGCAGCCAAGAAGGGACCCGCAATGAGCAGTTCTTC
NA	TRBD1	TRBV7-9	TRBJ1-2	CASGIGTDNYGYTF	TGTGCCAGCGGGATCGGGACAGATAACTATGGCTACACCTTC
NA	NA	TRBV27	TRBJ2-7	CASSSGTSYEQYF	TGTGCCAGCAGTTCAGGAACCTCCTACGAGCAGTACTTC
NA	TRBD1	TRBV28	TRBJ1-2	CASSWDRANYGYTF	TGTGCCAGCAGTTGGGACAGGGCCAACTATGGCTACACCTTC
NA	NA	TRBV30	TRBJ2-3	CAWQGGGDTQYF	TGTGCCTGGCAGGGGGGAGGGGATACGCAGTATTTT
medium-sized	NA	TRBV6-5	TRBJ1-5	CASSPDYNQPQHF	TGTGCCAGCAGTCCCGATTACAATCAGCCCCAGCATTTT
NA	NA	TRBV28	TRBJ2-5	CASSLVTYQETQYF	TGTGCCAGCAGTTTGGTGACATATCAAGAGACCCAGTACTTC
NA	NA	TRBV28	TRBJ1-2	CASSLPNYGYTF	TGTGCCAGCAGTTTACCTAACTATGGCTACACCTTC
few	NA	TRBV7-6	TRBJ2-1	CASSLDWFNEQFF	TGTGCCAGCAGCTTGGACTGGTTCAATGAGCAGTTCTTC
NA	NA	TRBV2	TRBJ2-1	CASHLGSSYNEQLF	TGTGCCAGCCATCTAGGGAGCTCCTACAATGAGCAGCTCTTC
NA	NA	TRBV6-5	TRBJ2-1	CASSYIGGTSYNEQFF	TGTGCCAGCAGTTACATAGGCGGAACCTCCTACAATGAGCAGTTCTTC
NA	NA	TRBV9	TRBJ2-1	CASSVEGFNNEQFF	TGTGCCAGCAGCGTAGAAGGCTTTAACAATGAGCAGTTCTTC
NA	NA	TRBV7-9	TRBJ2-2	CASSLWSSSGELFF	TGTGCCAGCAGCTTATGGTCGTCGTCCGGGGAGCTGTTTTTT
NA	TRBD2	TRBV7-2	TRBJ2-7	CASRGGAGGMYEQYF	TGTGCCAGCAGAGGAGGCGCGGGGGGGATGTACGAGCAGTACTTC
NA	TRBD2	TRBV4-1	TRBJ2-7	CASSQVSSGTNEQYF	TGCGCCAGCAGCCAAGTCTCTAGCGGGACGAACGAGCAGTACTTC
NA	NA	TRBV28	TRBJ2-1	CASSLQGYEQFF	TGTGCCAGCAGTTTACAGGGATATGAGCAGTTCTTC
NA	NA	TRBV5-1	TRBJ1-1	CASSSLSNTEAFF	TGCGCCAGCAGCTCACTCAGCAACACTGAAGCTTTCTTT
once	NA	TRBV6-6	TRBJ2-3	CASRIQGTDTQYF	TGTGCCAGCAGGATACAGGGCACAGATACGCAGTATTTT
NA	NA	TRBV5-1	TRBJ2-7	CASSLQAELYEQYF	TGCGCCAGCAGCTTGCAGGCCGAACTCTACGAGCAGTACTTC
NA	NA	TRBV6-6	TRBJ2-1	CASSYDLGEYNEQFF	TGTGCCAGCAGTTACGATCTTGGGGAATACAATGAGCAGTTCTTC
NA	TRBD1	TRBV7-8	TRBJ1-6	CASSRTGQNSPLHF	TGTGCCAGCAGCCGGACAGGGCAGAATTCACCCCTCCACTTT
NA	TRBD1	TRBV28	TRBJ1-3	CASSRDRVISTIYF	TGTGCCAGCAGTCGGGACAGGGTAATTTCCACCATATATTTT
NA	TRBD2	TRBV7-9	TRBJ2-5	CASSLAPAGARETQYF	TGTGCCAGCAGCTTAGCCCCAGCGGGAGCACGAGAGACCCAGTACTTC
NA	NA	TRBV5-4	TRBJ2-6	CASTLSGANVLTF	TGTGCCAGCACTCTCTCTGGGGCCAACGTCCTGACTTTC
NA	NA	TRBV28	TRBJ1-2	CASSLGEEGYGYTF	TGTGCCAGCAGTTTGGGGGAAGAAGGCTATGGCTACACCTTC